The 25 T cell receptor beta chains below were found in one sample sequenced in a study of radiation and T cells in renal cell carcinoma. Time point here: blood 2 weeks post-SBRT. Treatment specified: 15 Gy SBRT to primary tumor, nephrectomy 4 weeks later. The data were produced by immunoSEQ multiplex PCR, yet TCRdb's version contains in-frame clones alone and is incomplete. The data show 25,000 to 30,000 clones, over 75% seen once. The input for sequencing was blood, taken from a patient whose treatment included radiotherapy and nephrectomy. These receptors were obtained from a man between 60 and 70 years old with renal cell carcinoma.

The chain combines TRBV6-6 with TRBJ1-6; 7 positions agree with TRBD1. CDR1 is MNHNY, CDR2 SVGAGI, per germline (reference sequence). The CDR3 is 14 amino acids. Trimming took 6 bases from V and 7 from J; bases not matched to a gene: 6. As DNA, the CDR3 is TGTGCCAGCAGAACCGGGACAGTGAATTCACCCCTCCACTTT. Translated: CASRTGTVNSPLHF.

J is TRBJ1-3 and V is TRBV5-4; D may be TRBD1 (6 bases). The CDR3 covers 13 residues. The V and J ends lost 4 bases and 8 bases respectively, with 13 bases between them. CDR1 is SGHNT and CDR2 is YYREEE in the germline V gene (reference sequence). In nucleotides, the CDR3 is TGTGCCAGCAGCCGGGACAATCGGGACACCATATATTTT. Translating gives CASSRDNRDTIYF.

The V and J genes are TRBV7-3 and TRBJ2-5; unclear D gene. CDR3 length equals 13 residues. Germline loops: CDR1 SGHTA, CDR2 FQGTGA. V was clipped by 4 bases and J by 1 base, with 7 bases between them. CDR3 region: CASSSLSQETQYF. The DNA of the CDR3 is TGTGCCAGCAGCTCCCTCAGCCAAGAGACCCAGTACTTC. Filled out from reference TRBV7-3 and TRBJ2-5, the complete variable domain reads GAGVSQTPSNKVTEKGKYVELRCDPISGHTALYWYRQSLGQGPEFLIYFQGTGAADDSGLPNDRFFAVRPEGSVSTLKIQRTERGDSAVYLCASSSLSQETQYFGPGTRLLVL.

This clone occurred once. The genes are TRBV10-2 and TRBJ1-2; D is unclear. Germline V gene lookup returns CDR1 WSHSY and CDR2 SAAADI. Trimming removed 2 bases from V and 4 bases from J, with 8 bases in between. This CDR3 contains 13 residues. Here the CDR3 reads CASSEESLYGYTF. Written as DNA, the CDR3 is TGCGCCAGCAGTGAGGAGTCTCTCTATGGCTACACCTTC.

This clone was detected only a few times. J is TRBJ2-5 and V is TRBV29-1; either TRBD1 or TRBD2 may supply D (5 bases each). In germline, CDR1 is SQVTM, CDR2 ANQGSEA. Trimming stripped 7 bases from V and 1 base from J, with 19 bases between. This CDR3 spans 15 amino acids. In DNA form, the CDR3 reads TGCAGCGCCGCTAGCAGGGTAGGGCCCCAAGAGACCCAGTACTTC. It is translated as CSAASRVGPQETQYF.

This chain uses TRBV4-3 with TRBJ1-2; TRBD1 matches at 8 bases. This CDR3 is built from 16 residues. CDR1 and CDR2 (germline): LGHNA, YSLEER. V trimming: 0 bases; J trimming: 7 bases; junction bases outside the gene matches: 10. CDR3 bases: TGCGCCAGCAGCCAAGAGGGACAGGCGGCGCTCGGTGGCTACACCTTC. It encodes CASSQEGQAALGGYTF.

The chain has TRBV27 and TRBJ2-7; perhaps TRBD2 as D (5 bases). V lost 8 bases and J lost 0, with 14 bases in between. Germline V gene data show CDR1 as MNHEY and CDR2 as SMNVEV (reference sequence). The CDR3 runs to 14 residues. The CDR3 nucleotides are TGTGCCAGCCGGGGTTCGGTGAGCTCCTACGAGCAGTACTTC. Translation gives CASRGSVSSYEQYF.

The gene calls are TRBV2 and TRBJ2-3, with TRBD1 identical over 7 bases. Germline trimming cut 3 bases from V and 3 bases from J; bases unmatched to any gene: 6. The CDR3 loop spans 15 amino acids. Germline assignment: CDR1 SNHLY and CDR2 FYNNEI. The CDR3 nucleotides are TGTGCCAGCAGTGATTTGGGACAGCCAACAGATACGCAGTATTTT. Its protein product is CASSDLGQPTDTQYF.

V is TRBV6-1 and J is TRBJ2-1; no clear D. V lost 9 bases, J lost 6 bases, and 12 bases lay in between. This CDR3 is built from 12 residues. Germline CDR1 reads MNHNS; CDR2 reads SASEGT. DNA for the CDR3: TGTGCCAGTCGACACCCGGGCAATGAGCAGTTCTTC. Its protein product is CASRHPGNEQFF.

The CDR3 loop is CASSVAGGAEGTQYF. CDR3 DNA sequence: TGTGCCAGCAGCGTAGCTGGGGGGGCTGAGGGTACGCAGTATTTT. The chain uses TRBV9 and TRBJ2-3; a weak D match, TRBD2 (7 bases). V was trimmed by 0 bases and J by 8 bases, leaving 16 bases between them. The CDR3 loop spans 15 amino acids. Germline CDR1 SGDLS, CDR2 YYNGEE.

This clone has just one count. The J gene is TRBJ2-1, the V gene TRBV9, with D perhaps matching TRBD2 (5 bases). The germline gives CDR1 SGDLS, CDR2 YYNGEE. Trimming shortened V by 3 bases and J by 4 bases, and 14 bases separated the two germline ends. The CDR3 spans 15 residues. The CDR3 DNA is TGTGCCAGCAGCGCAGGACTGGCCGAATACAATGAGCAGTTCTTC. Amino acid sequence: CASSAGLAEYNEQFF.

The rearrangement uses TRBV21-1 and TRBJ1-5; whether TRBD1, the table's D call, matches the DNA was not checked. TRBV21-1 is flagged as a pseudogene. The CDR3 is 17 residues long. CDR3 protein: CASSLGSPDRGQQPQHF. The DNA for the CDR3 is TGTGCCAGCAGCCTAGGGTCCCCTGACAGGGGGCAGCAGCCCCAGCATTTT.

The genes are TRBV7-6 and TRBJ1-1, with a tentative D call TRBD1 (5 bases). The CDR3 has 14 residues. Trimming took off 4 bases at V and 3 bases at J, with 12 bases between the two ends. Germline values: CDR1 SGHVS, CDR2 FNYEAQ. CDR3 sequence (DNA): TGTGCCAGCAGCTCCCCAGAGGGGCACACTGAAGCTTTCTTT. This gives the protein CASSSPEGHTEAFF.

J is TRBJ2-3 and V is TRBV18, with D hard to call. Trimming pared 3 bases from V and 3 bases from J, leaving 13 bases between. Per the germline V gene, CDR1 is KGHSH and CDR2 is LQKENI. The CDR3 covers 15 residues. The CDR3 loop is CASSPQSTPTDTQYF. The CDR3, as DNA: TGTGCCAGCTCACCTCAATCGACCCCGACAGATACGCAGTATTTT.

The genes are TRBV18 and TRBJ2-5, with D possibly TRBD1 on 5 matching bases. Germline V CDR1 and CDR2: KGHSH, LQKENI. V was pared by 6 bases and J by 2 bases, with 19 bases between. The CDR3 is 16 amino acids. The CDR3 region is CASSLPRSRGQETQYF. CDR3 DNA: TGTGCCAGCTCTCTCCCCAGGTCAAGGGGACAAGAGACCCAGTACTTC.

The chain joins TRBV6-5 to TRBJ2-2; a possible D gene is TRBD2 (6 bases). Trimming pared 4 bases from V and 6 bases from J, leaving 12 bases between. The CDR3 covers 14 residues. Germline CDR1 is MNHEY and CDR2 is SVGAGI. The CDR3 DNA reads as TGTGCCAGCAGTTGGGGGGAATTTCCCGGGGAGCTGTTTTTT. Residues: CASSWGEFPGELFF.

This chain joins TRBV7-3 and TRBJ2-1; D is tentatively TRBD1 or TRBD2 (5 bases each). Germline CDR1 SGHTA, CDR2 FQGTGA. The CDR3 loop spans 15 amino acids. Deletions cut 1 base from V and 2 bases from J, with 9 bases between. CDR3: CASSLILGAYNEQFF. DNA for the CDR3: TGTGCCAGCAGCTTAATATTGGGGGCCTACAATGAGCAGTTCTTC.

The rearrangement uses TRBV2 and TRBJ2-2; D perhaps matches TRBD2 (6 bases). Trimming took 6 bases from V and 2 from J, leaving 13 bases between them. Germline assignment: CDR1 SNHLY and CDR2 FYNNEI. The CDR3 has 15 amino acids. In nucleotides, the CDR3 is TGTGCCAGCAGGCAGGACTATGCCAACACCGGGGAGCTGTTTTTT. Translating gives CASRQDYANTGELFF. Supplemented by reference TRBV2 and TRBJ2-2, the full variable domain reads EPEVTQTPSHQVTQMGQEVILRCVPISNHLYFYWYRQILGQKVEFLVSFYNNEISEKSEIFDDQFSVERPDGSNFTLKIRSTKLEDSAMYFCASRQDYANTGELFFGEGSRLTVL.

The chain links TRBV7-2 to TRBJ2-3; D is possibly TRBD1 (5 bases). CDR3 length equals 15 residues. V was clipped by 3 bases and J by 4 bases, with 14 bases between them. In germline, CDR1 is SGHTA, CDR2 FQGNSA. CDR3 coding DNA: TGTGCCAGCAGCTTTAGGGGTGCGAGTGCAGATACGCAGTATTTT. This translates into CASSFRGASADTQYF.

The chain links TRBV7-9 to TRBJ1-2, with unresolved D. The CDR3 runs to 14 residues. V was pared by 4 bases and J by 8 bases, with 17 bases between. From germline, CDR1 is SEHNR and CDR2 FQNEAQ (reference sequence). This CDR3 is CASSSSSVPEGYTF. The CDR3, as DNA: TGTGCCAGCAGCTCCTCCAGCGTCCCTGAGGGCTACACCTTC.

The CDR3 DNA reads TGTGCCAGCAGTTTATCGATTGGAGGAGAAGAGACCCAGTACTTC. Its protein product is CASSLSIGGEETQYF. This chain uses TRBV27 with TRBJ2-5; maybe TRBD2 (5 bases). The CDR3 contains 15 residues. CDR1 is MNHEY and CDR2 is SMNVEV in the germline V gene (reference sequence). The V and J ends lost 0 bases and 3 bases respectively, with 11 bases between them.

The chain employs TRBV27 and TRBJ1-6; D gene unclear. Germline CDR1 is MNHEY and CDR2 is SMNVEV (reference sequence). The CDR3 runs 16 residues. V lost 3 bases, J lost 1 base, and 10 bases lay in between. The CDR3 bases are TGTGCCAGCAGTTTCTTCGGGAGGTCCTATAATTCACCCCTCCACTTT. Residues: CASSFFGRSYNSPLHF.

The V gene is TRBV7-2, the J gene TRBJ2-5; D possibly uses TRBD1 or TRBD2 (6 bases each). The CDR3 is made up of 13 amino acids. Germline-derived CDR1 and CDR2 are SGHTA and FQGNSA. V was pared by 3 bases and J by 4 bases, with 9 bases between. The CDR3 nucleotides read TGTGCCAGCAGCTTTAAGGGGGGAGAGACCCAGTACTTC. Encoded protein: CASSFKGGETQYF.

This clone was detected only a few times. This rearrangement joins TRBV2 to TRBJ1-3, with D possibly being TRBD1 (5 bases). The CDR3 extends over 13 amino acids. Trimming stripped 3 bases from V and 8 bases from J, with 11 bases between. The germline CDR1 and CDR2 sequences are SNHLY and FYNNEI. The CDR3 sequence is CASSEGTWDTIYF. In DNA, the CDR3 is TGTGCCAGCAGTGAGGGGACCTGGGACACCATATATTTT.

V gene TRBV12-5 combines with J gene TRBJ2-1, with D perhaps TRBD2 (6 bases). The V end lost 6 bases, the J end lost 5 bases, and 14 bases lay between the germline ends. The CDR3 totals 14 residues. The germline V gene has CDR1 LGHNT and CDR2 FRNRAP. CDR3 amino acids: CASGSWRGHNEQFF. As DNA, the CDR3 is TGTGCTAGTGGCTCCTGGAGGGGCCACAATGAGCAGTTCTTC. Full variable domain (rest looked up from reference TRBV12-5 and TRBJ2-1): DARVTQTPRHKVTEMGQEVTMRCQPILGHNTVFWYRQTMMQGLELLAYFRNRAPLDDSGMPKDRFSAEMPDATLATLKIQPSEPRDSAVYFCASGSWRGHNEQFFGPGTRLTVL.